These 16 T cell receptor beta chains came from one sample sequenced in a study of blood T cell repertoires in COVID-19. Profiled with immunoSEQ multiplex PCR; TCRdb holds only in-frame clones, not every one. The sample lists approximately 90,000 clones, approximately 80% occurring once. What was sequenced was peripheral blood. The receptors here all came from a man between 65 and 85 years old with COVID-19, enrolled during active disease.

The CDR3 loop reads CASGRGRSTDTQYF. The CDR3 region has the DNA TGTGCCAGCGGCAGGGGGAGGTCCACAGATACGCAGTATTTT. The chain has TRBV6-5 and TRBJ2-3, with a weak D call TRBD1 (7 bases). This CDR3 comprises 14 residues. V lost 8 bases and J lost 2, with 14 bases in between. Germline assignment: CDR1 MNHEY and CDR2 SVGAGI.

This chain connects TRBV27 to TRBJ2-7, with TRBD1 matching 9 bases. The CDR3 sequence is 14 residues long. The V gene end was trimmed by 6 bases and the J gene end by 3 bases; junction bases not matched to a gene: 6. CDR1 and CDR2 (germline): MNHEY, SMNVEV (reference sequence). This CDR3 reads CASSRRTGVYEQYF. For the CDR3, the DNA is TGTGCCAGCAGCCGGAGGACAGGGGTCTACGAGCAGTACTTC.

J is TRBJ1-4 and V is TRBV6-1; 8 bases map to TRBD1. The J segment lost 4 bases and the V segment lost 0 bases, leaving 10 bases of the junction unmatched. Germline V gene lookup returns CDR1 MNHNS and CDR2 SASEGT. This CDR3 contains 18 residues. The CDR3 coding sequence is TGTGCCAGCAGTGAAGCCCGTGGCAGGGGGCGCGTTAATGAAAAACTGTTTTTT. Protein sequence: CASSEARGRGRVNEKLFF.

The rearrangement uses TRBV3-1 (or the pseudogene TRBV3-2) and TRBJ1-5; 9 bases align to TRBD1. Trimming removed 4 bases from V and 4 bases from J; junction bases left unmatched: 8. The CDR3 covers 16 residues. Germline lookup yields CDR1 LGHDT and CDR2 YNNKEL (reference sequence). For the CDR3, the DNA is TGTGCCAGCAGCCCCCGAGACAGGGGGGCAAATCAGCCCCAGCATTTT. Protein sequence: CASSPRDRGANQPQHF.

This rearrangement joins TRBV7-9 to TRBJ1-6; 9 bases map to TRBD1. Per the germline V gene, CDR1 is SEHNR and CDR2 is FQNEAQ (reference sequence). The CDR3 runs to 16 residues. The V gene end was trimmed by 5 bases and the J gene end by 9 bases; junction bases not matched to a gene: 11. CDR3 sequence reads: CASSRSGTGPSSPLHF. CDR3 DNA: TGTGCCAGCAGCCGCTCCGGGACAGGGCCAAGTTCACCCCTCCACTTT.

The V gene is TRBV7-9, the J gene TRBJ2-7; 7 nucleotides align to TRBD1. This CDR3 is 15 amino acids long. The V segment lost 4 bases and the J segment 0 bases; nucleotides outside the gene matches: 6. From germline, CDR1 is SEHNR and CDR2 FQNEAQ (reference sequence). This CDR3 is CASSYPGQSSYEQYF. CDR3 sequence (DNA): TGTGCCAGCAGCTATCCGGGACAGAGCTCCTACGAGCAGTACTTC. Drawing the rest from reference TRBV7-9 and TRBJ2-7, the complete variable domain is DTGVSQNPRHKITKRGQNVTFRCDPISEHNRLYWYRQTLGQGPEFLTYFQNEAQLEKSRLLSDRFSAERPKGSFSTLEIQRTEQGDSAMYLCASSYPGQSSYEQYFGPGTRLTVT.

The gene calls are TRBV6-5 and TRBJ2-3; D not certain. CDR1 and CDR2 (germline): MNHEY, SVGAGI. Trimming removed 6 bases from V and 0 bases from J, with 7 bases in between. The CDR3 has 13 residues. DNA for the CDR3: TGTGCCAGCAGACAACAGAGCACAGATACGCAGTATTTT. This codes for CASRQQSTDTQYF.

The V and J genes are TRBV4-1 and TRBJ2-7; the match to TRBD2 covers 12 bases. CDR1 MGHRA and CDR2 YSYEKL come from the germline V gene. The CDR3 spans 19 residues. V shed 2 bases, J shed 5 bases, and the junction held 16 bases outside the gene matches. CDR3 bases: TGCGCCAGCAGCCAACAATCTGTTCTAGCGGGAGGGCCTACCGACGAGCAGTACTTC. Its protein is CASSQQSVLAGGPTDEQYF.

V usage is TRBV7-2 and J usage is TRBJ2-1; no clear D gene. The CDR3 consists of 11 residues. V was pared by 2 bases and J by 7 bases, with 3 bases between. Germline V gives CDR1 SGHTA, CDR2 FQGNSA. CDR3 coding DNA: TGTGCCAGCAGCTTACATAATGAGCAGTTCTTC. It is translated as CASSLHNEQFF. Full variable domain (remainder filled in from reference TRBV7-2 and TRBJ2-1): GAGVSQSPSNKVTEKGKDVELRCDPISGHTALYWYRQSLGQGLEFLIYFQGNSAPDKSGLPSDRFSAERTGGSVSTLTIQRTQQEDSAVYLCASSLHNEQFFGPGTRLTVL.

The rearrangement joins TRBV7-2 to TRBJ2-1, with D unclear. Trimming pared 5 bases from V and 4 bases from J, leaving 18 bases between. The CDR3 sequence is 16 residues long. Germline-derived CDR1 and CDR2 are SGHTA and FQGNSA. The CDR3 reads CASSLNLVSPYNEQFF. In DNA form, the CDR3 reads TGTGCCAGCAGCCTCAATCTAGTTTCCCCTTACAATGAGCAGTTCTTC.

The V gene is TRBV5-1, the J gene TRBJ1-3, with D uncertain. Trimming pared 2 bases from V and 0 bases from J, leaving 9 bases between. CDR1 and CDR2 (germline): SGHRS, YFSETQ. There are 15 residues in the CDR3. In nucleotides, the CDR3 is TGCGCCAGCAGCTTTGGGAGGGCCTCTGGAAACACCATATATTTT. This codes for CASSFGRASGNTIYF.

The chain is built from TRBV9 and TRBJ2-5, with TRBD2 identical over 13 bases. The CDR3 spans 19 residues. V trimming: 3 bases; J trimming: 4 bases; junction bases outside the gene matches: 15. Germline CDR1 SGDLS, CDR2 YYNGEE. CDR3 sequence (DNA): TGTGCCAGCAGCGACGGACTAGCGGGAGTCGAAATCGGCAGAGAGACCCAGTACTTC. The encoded protein is CASSDGLAGVEIGRETQYF. The full variable domain, with the rest looked up from reference TRBV9 and TRBJ2-5, is DSGVTQTPKHLITATGQRVTLRCSPRSGDLSVYWYQQSLDQGLQFLIQYYNGEERAKGNILERFSAQQFPDLHSELNLSSLELGDSALYFCASSDGLAGVEIGRETQYFGPGTRLLVL.

The chain links TRBV2 to TRBJ2-3; 7 bases match TRBD2. Germline V gene lookup returns CDR1 SNHLY and CDR2 FYNNEI. V was pared by 8 bases and J by 5 bases, with 16 bases of the junction left unmatched. The CDR3 spans 16 residues. The CDR3 protein is CASCWGYGGTGDTQYF. CDR3 DNA: TGTGCCAGCTGTTGGGGGTACGGGGGGACGGGAGATACGCAGTATTTT.

In this sample, this clone turned up many times. This chain joins TRBV11-2 and TRBJ2-7; 8 bases line up with TRBD1. Germline CDR1 SGHAT, CDR2 FQNNGV. V lost 5 bases to trimming and J lost 2 bases; unmatched junction nucleotides: 5. The CDR3 is 14 amino acids. The CDR3 spells CASSIRQGPYEQYF. The CDR3 DNA follows: TGTGCCAGCAGCATAAGACAGGGGCCCTACGAGCAGTACTTC.

The chain links TRBV18 to TRBJ1-1; tentatively, D is TRBD1 (6 bases). The CDR3 contains 16 residues. Germline assignment: CDR1 KGHSH and CDR2 LQKENI. Between the trimmed V and J ends, which lost 1 base and 0 bases, there was a span of 12 bases. DNA of the CDR3: TGTGCCAGCTCACCACGTACAGGGCCTATGAACACTGAAGCTTTCTTT. Translation: CASSPRTGPMNTEAFF.

V and J are TRBV7-2 and TRBJ1-1; TRBD1 matches 9 bases. V was clipped by 4 bases and J by 5 bases; unmatched bases: 2. CDR1 and CDR2 (germline): SGHTA, FQGNSA. The CDR3 loop spans 13 amino acids. The CDR3: CASSSGQGTEAFF. CDR3 nucleotides: TGTGCCAGCAGCTCGGGACAGGGTACTGAAGCTTTCTTT.